Reported below is one T cell receptor beta chain. Its target is not known. Relative to the germline gene, one junction end is altered; a read error may explain this. The entry originates in a study of CD8+CD57+ T cells in acquired aplastic anemia. Study details: The sorted CD4+ and CD8+ cells yielded an average roughly 3 ug of DNA. Study observations and caveats: Between patients and controls, around 31 CD8+ CDR3 sequences were found in common.

Germline V gene sequence: CDR1 SGHTA, CDR2 FQGTGA. CDR3 length: 14 residues. Profiling of TCR beta VDJ combinations and CDR3 sequences used genomic DNA as template. TCRdb called the reads again in MiXCR, with one record for every CDR3 protein. This sample has some 410,000 distinct CDR3 sequences, with about 70% found just once. This receptor was obtained from a human donor in good health, serving as a control. Sequenced sample: sorted CD4+, CD8+, or CD8+CD57+ T cells (not recorded which) from PBMCs. This chain uses TRBV7-3 with TRBJ1-2; D is uncertain. The CDR3 region is CASSAIGPAADDNF. The CDR3 bases are TGTGCCAGCAGCGCCATTGGACCGGCAGCTGACGACAACTTC. Variable domain in full (rest from reference TRBV7-3 and TRBJ1-2): GAGVSQTPSNKVTEKGKYVELRCDPISGHTALYWYRQSLGQGPEFLIYFQGTGAADDSGLPNDRFFAVRPEGSVSTLKIQRTERGDSAVYLCASSAIGPAADDNFGSGTRLTVV.